A single sample gave rise to the 30 T cell receptor beta chains below, sequenced in a study of OX40 agonist ivuxolimab in advanced cancers. Method: immunoSEQ multiplex PCR; TCRdb's copy keeps in-frame clones and lacks some. The profile shows more than 20,000 clones, 80% to 90% of them singletons. The source material was CD4+ or CD8+ T cells sorted from blood, sampled in a trial of the OX40 agonist ivuxolimab. All receptors derive from an adult with an advanced solid tumor such as melanoma, head and neck, liver or kidney cancer.

The chain links TRBV11-2 to TRBJ1-4; D is undetermined. The CDR3 is made up of 17 amino acids. The germline V gene encodes CDR1 SGHAT and CDR2 FQNNGV. Trimming removed 4 bases from V and 3 bases from J, with 18 bases in between. CDR3 in DNA: TGTGCCAGCAGCTCCCAGAGAGGGCGGCTGGCTAATGAAAAACTGTTTTTT. This gives the protein CASSSQRGRLANEKLFF.

This clone has more than one count but fewer than ten. The rearrangement links TRBV19 to TRBJ1-5, with 7 bases lining up with TRBD1. The CDR3 consists of 15 residues. Germline V gives CDR1 LNHDA, CDR2 SQIVND (reference sequence). With V trimmed by 7 bases and J by 2 bases, 8 bases remained unmatched. CDR3 DNA: TGTGCCAGTAAAATGTTCAGGGGGGGCAATCAGCCCCAGCATTTT. Residues: CASKMFRGGNQPQHF.

This clone was picked up a small number of times. The chain combines TRBV13 with TRBJ2-1; D gene uncertain. Per germline, CDR1 PRHDT and CDR2 FYEKMQ (reference sequence). The CDR3 sequence is 13 residues long. V shed 6 bases and J shed 6 bases, with 12 bases lying between them. The CDR3, as DNA: TGTGCCAGCAGTTACTCGGGTGGCAATGAGCAGTTCTTC. Protein sequence: CASSYSGGNEQFF.

This clone was found once. The rearrangement uses TRBV7-9 and TRBJ2-3; TRBD2 aligns across 9 bases. This CDR3 is built from 16 residues. The ends lost 2 bases at V and 0 bases at J; junction bases unmatched: 3. Germline V CDR1 and CDR2: SEHNR, FQNEAQ (reference sequence). The CDR3 is CASSLTTSGSTDTQYF. The CDR3 DNA follows: TGTGCCAGCAGCTTAACGACTAGCGGTAGCACAGATACGCAGTATTTT.

This rearrangement joins TRBV7-3 to TRBJ1-2, with TRBD1 as a possible D gene (6 bases). Trimming pared 2 bases from V and 5 bases from J, leaving 12 bases between. CDR1 and CDR2 (germline): SGHTA, FQGTGA. The CDR3 spans 14 residues. CDR3 protein: CASSLGTRGYGYTF. In DNA form, the CDR3 reads TGTGCCAGCAGCTTAGGGACACGCGGTTATGGCTACACCTTC.

The chain is built from TRBV5-4 and TRBJ2-7, with a tentative D call TRBD2 (5 bases). V was pared by 4 bases and J by 5 bases, with 16 bases between. The CDR3 length is 14 residues. Germline CDR1 and CDR2: SGHNT and YYREEE (reference sequence). CDR3 sequence: CASSLGRRSNEQYF. As DNA, the CDR3 is TGTGCCAGCAGCCTGGGTCGGAGGTCCAACGAGCAGTACTTC.

The rearrangement joins TRBV7-9 to TRBJ1-5, with a possible D match to TRBD1 (6 bases). Trimming removed 5 bases at V and 0 bases at J, with 14 bases between. Germline V gene data show CDR1 as SEHNR and CDR2 as FQNEAQ (reference sequence). CDR3 length equals 16 residues. The CDR3 DNA is TGTGCCAGCAGCCACAGTGGACAGTTTAGCAATCAGCCCCAGCATTTT. This translates into CASSHSGQFSNQPQHF. Full variable domain (outside the CDR3, taken from reference TRBV7-9 and TRBJ1-5): DTGVSQNPRHKITKRGQNVTFRCDPISEHNRLYWYRQTLGQGPEFLTYFQNEAQLEKSRLLSDRFSAERPKGSFSTLEIQRTEQGDSAMYLCASSHSGQFSNQPQHFGDGTRLSIL.

There are a few counts of this clone. This CDR3 is CASSLITSGSHEQFF. The CDR3 nucleotides are TGTGCCAGCAGCTTAATTACTAGCGGGAGTCATGAGCAGTTCTTC. This chain connects TRBV7-9 to TRBJ2-1; 11 nucleotides match TRBD2. Per the germline V gene, CDR1 is SEHNR and CDR2 is FQNEAQ (reference sequence). Trimming took 2 bases from V and 8 from J; bases not matched to a gene: 5. This CDR3 comprises 15 residues.

V gene TRBV5-1 combines with J gene TRBJ2-1; 15 bases agree with TRBD2. The J segment lost 0 bases and the V segment lost 3 bases, leaving 7 bases of the junction unmatched. The CDR3 consists of 19 residues. Germline CDR1 SGHRS, CDR2 YFSETQ. In DNA form, the CDR3 reads TGCGCCAGCAGCTCGAGGGGGACTAGCGGGAGGAACTCCTACAATGAGCAGTTCTTC. This codes for CASSSRGTSGRNSYNEQFF.

The chain joins TRBV11-3 to TRBJ2-1; the match to TRBD1 covers 11 bases. The V and J ends lost 1 base and 6 bases, in that order; junction bases with no gene match: 5. The CDR3 loop spans 16 amino acids. Germline CDR1 reads SGHNT; CDR2 reads YENEEA. The CDR3 bases are TGTGCCAGCAGCTTAGGATCTGGGACAGGGGGCAATGAGCAGTTCTTC. This sequence encodes CASSLGSGTGGNEQFF. Together with reference TRBV11-3 and TRBJ2-1, the CDR3 gives the full variable domain: EAGVVQSPRYKIIEKKQPVAFWCNPISGHNTLYWYLQNLGQGPELLIRYENEEAVDDSQLPKDRFSAERLKGVDSTLKIQPAELGDSAVYLCASSLGSGTGGNEQFFGPGTRLTVL.

The sample holds a few counts of this clone. The rearrangement joins TRBV5-1 to TRBJ2-2, with 8 positions matching TRBD1. Trimming took 5 bases from V and 5 from J; bases not matched to a gene: 5. The germline gives CDR1 SGHRS, CDR2 YFSETQ. The CDR3 sequence is 14 residues long. The CDR3 region has the DNA TGCGCCAGCAGTGGACAGGGTGATACCGGGGAGCTGTTTTTT. Protein: CASSGQGDTGELFF.

This chain joins TRBV5-6 and TRBJ1-5; no definite D call. The CDR3 sequence is 14 residues long. Trimming removed 2 bases from V and 7 bases from J, with 13 bases in between. CDR1 SGHDT and CDR2 YYEEEE come from the germline V gene. In DNA form, the CDR3 reads TGTGCCAGCAGCTTATCCCAGAAGGGACAGCCCCAGCATTTT. Translating gives CASSLSQKGQPQHF.

J is TRBJ2-1 and V is TRBV11-2; D is possibly TRBD2 (6 bases). V lost 5 bases to trimming and J lost 3 bases, with 14 bases between them. CDR1 is SGHAT and CDR2 is FQNNGV in the germline V gene. CDR3 size: 15 residues. This CDR3 is CASSPGTGNYNEQFF. The DNA of the CDR3 is TGTGCCAGCAGCCCCGGGACTGGGAACTACAATGAGCAGTTCTTC.

V is TRBV9 and J is TRBJ1-2; a possible D gene is TRBD1 (5 bases). V was shortened by 3 bases and J by 7 bases, with 25 bases between the two germline ends. The CDR3 has 17 residues. Germline CDR1 is SGDLS and CDR2 is YYNGEE. The CDR3 reads CASSATGTQALKGGYTF. Here the CDR3 DNA reads TGTGCCAGCAGCGCCACCGGGACCCAGGCCCTAAAGGGTGGCTACACCTTC.

This chain connects TRBV7-9 to TRBJ2-7; D perhaps matches TRBD1 (6 bases). The CDR3 has 15 amino acids. Germline CDR1 reads SEHNR; CDR2 reads FQNEAQ (reference sequence). V was pared by 3 bases and J by 5 bases, with 17 bases between. CDR3 sequence: CASSFSTGLKDEQYF. In DNA, the CDR3 is TGTGCCAGCAGCTTCTCGACAGGACTCAAGGACGAGCAGTACTTC.

This chain connects TRBV5-1 to TRBJ2-1; the match to TRBD2 covers 7 bases. The trim removed 5 bases at V and 4 bases at J, leaving 9 bases unmatched. In germline, CDR1 is SGHRS, CDR2 YFSETQ. The CDR3 contains 15 residues. Here the CDR3 reads CASRLDGGLYNEQFF. CDR3 bases: TGCGCCAGCAGACTTGACGGGGGACTATACAATGAGCAGTTCTTC.

This clone was observed a single time. The gene calls are TRBV6-6 and TRBJ1-4; 12 bases are a match to TRBD1. CDR1 and CDR2 (germline): MNHNY, SVGAGI (reference sequence). After removal of 4 bases from V and 5 bases from J, the junction contained 2 bases not matched to a gene. CDR3 length: 15 residues. In nucleotides, the CDR3 is TGTGCCAGCAGTTTAGGGACAGGGGGCAATGAAAAACTGTTTTTT. Amino acid sequence: CASSLGTGGNEKLFF.

This clone was observed a handful of times. The V and J genes are TRBV5-6 and TRBJ1-2; 7 nucleotides align to TRBD1. The V segment lost 7 bases and the J segment 3 bases; nucleotides outside the gene matches: 6. The germline gives CDR1 SGHDT, CDR2 YYEEEE. The CDR3 is 13 amino acids. The CDR3 region has the DNA TGTGCCAGCCAGGGGGGACAGCACTATGGCTACACCTTC. The encoded protein is CASQGGQHYGYTF.

The J gene is TRBJ1-2, the V gene TRBV19, with D tentatively TRBD1 (5 bases). Germline assignment: CDR1 LNHDA and CDR2 SQIVND (reference sequence). The CDR3 consists of 14 residues. The V and J ends lost 0 bases and 7 bases respectively, with 12 bases between them. CDR3 sequence (DNA): TGTGCCAGTAGTATAGATCGCAGGGACCCTGGCTACACCTTC. This gives the protein CASSIDRRDPGYTF.

The chain carries TRBV18 and TRBJ1-5; D ambiguous. Germline V lookup: CDR1 KGHSH, CDR2 LQKENI. This CDR3 is 15 amino acids long. Deletions cut 3 bases from V and 1 base from J, with 10 bases between. CDR3 region: CASSPAVTSNQPQHF. CDR3 sequence (DNA): TGTGCCAGCTCACCGGCGGTGACGAGCAATCAGCCCCAGCATTTT.

Written as DNA, the CDR3 is TGTGCCAGTAGTCGGGGATCCGAAAAACTGTTTTTT. Translation: CASSRGSEKLFF. The chain couples TRBV19 to TRBJ1-4; D not resolved. The ends were cut back, 5 bases at V and 8 bases at J, with 9 bases in the middle. The CDR3 totals 12 residues. In germline, CDR1 is LNHDA, CDR2 SQIVND (reference sequence).

The V gene is TRBV28, the J gene TRBJ1-1; D may be TRBD1 (6 bases). Trimming removed 6 bases from V and 4 bases from J, with 21 bases in between. The germline V gene has CDR1 MDHEN and CDR2 SYDVKM. CDR3 length equals 16 residues. The CDR3 coding sequence is TGTGCCAGCAGGGCCGGGGGCAGGGGCGAGAGCACTGAAGCTTTCTTT. It is translated as CASRAGGRGESTEAFF.

This chain links TRBV5-1 with TRBJ2-6; tentative D call: TRBD1 (5 bases). CDR1 and CDR2 from the germline V gene are SGHRS and YFSETQ. CDR3 size: 15 residues. Trimming pared 4 bases from V and 3 bases from J, leaving 11 bases between. CDR3 protein: CASSTGLGGANVLTF. In DNA form, the CDR3 reads TGCGCCAGCAGCACAGGCTTAGGTGGGGCCAACGTCCTGACTTTC.

The rearrangement joins TRBV29-1 to TRBJ1-4; D is unclear. The CDR3 spans 13 residues. Trimming removed 4 bases from V and 4 bases from J, with 10 bases in between. Germline CDR1 reads SQVTM; CDR2 reads ANQGSEA. CDR3 nucleotide sequence: TGCAGCGTTGGGAGGGTGGATAATGAAAAACTGTTTTTT. The encoded protein is CSVGRVDNEKLFF.

This rearrangement joins TRBV7-2 to TRBJ1-1, with TRBD1 as a possible D gene (5 bases). Looked up from germline, CDR1 is SGHTA and CDR2 is FQGNSA. The CDR3 has 15 residues. Trimming pared 0 bases from V and 1 base from J, leaving 9 bases between. CDR3 bases: TGTGCCAGCAGCTTAGCTGCAGGGAGGAACACTGAAGCTTTCTTT. Its protein is CASSLAAGRNTEAFF.

J is TRBJ2-1 and V is TRBV7-6, with TRBD1 matching 12 bases. This CDR3 spans 16 amino acids. The V gene end was trimmed by 5 bases and the J gene end by 9 bases; junction bases not matched to a gene: 11. Per germline, CDR1 SGHVS and CDR2 FNYEAQ. The CDR3 DNA sequence: TGTGCCAGCAGCGTGGGACAGGGGGCCTTAGGGGGTGAGCAGTTCTTC. It codes for CASSVGQGALGGEQFF.

The chain is built from TRBV29-1 and TRBJ1-5; D unresolved. This CDR3 has 13 amino acids. Germline V CDR1 and CDR2: SQVTM, ANQGSEA. V lost 4 bases and J 3 bases, leaving 10 bases between the germline ends. CDR3 bases: TGCAGCGTTGTTGCGGTTGCCAATCAGCCCCAGCATTTT. It codes for CSVVAVANQPQHF. The full variable domain, in which reference TRBV29-1 and TRBJ1-5 provide the parts outside the CDR3, is SAVISQKPSRDICQRGTSLTIQCQVDSQVTMMFWYRQQPGQSLTLIATANQGSEATYESGFVIDKFPISRPNLTFSTLTVSNMSPEDSSIYLCSVVAVANQPQHFGDGTRLSIL.

V gene TRBV27 combines with J gene TRBJ1-2; D unresolved. The CDR3 covers 15 residues. The V end lost 2 bases, the J end lost 0 bases, and 10 bases lay between the germline ends. Looked up from germline, CDR1 is MNHEY and CDR2 is SMNVEV (reference sequence). CDR3 nucleotide sequence: TGTGCCAGCAGTTTAAGTGGACTGACTAACTATGGCTACACCTTC. Protein sequence: CASSLSGLTNYGYTF.

This clone was recorded a few times. The chain combines TRBV19 with TRBJ1-6, with D possibly matching TRBD1 (5 bases). CDR3 length: 14 residues. CDR1 is LNHDA and CDR2 is SQIVND in the germline V gene (reference sequence). Trimming removed 7 bases from V and 7 bases from J, with 14 bases in between. In DNA form, the CDR3 reads TGTGCCAGTACTCTAAGGGGTAACAATTCACCCCTCCACTTT. Residues: CASTLRGNNSPLHF.

The V and J genes are TRBV9 and TRBJ2-7; D not certain. The CDR3 contains 15 residues. V lost 4 bases and J 3 bases, leaving 17 bases between the germline ends. Per germline, CDR1 SGDLS and CDR2 YYNGEE. CDR3 in amino acids: CASSTSSGADYEQYF. Written as DNA, the CDR3 is TGTGCCAGCAGCACCAGTTCAGGAGCCGACTACGAGCAGTACTTC. Together with reference TRBV9 and TRBJ2-7, the CDR3 gives the full variable domain: DSGVTQTPKHLITATGQRVTLRCSPRSGDLSVYWYQQSLDQGLQFLIQYYNGEERAKGNILERFSAQQFPDLHSELNLSSLELGDSALYFCASSTSSGADYEQYFGPGTRLTVT.